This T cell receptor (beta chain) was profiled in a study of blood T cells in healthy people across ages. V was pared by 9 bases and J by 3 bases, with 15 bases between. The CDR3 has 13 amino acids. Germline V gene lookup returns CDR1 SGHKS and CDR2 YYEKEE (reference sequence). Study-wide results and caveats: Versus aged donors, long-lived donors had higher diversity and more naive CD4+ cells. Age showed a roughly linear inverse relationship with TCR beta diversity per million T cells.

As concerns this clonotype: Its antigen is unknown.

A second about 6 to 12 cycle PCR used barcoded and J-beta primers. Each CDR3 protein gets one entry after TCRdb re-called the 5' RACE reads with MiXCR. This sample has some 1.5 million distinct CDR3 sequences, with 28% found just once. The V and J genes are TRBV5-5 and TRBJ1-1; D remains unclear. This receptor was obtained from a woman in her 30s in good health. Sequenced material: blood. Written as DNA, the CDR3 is TGTGCCACCCGGACTCGGGATGACACTGAAGCTTTCTTT. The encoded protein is CATRTRDDTEAFF.